These 2 T cell receptor beta chains were all obtained from the same sample, sequenced in a study of cytomegalovirus exposure and HLA in healthy donors. 60 Vbeta and 13 Jbeta primers were used in PCR. Sequenced by immunoSEQ multiplex PCR; TCRdb stores in-frame clones only, minus some. The sample shows some 200,000 clones, more than 80% of them seen only once. The sequenced material came from PBMCs. The receptors come from a boy aged 5 to 17 in good health and CMV-seronegative.

The gene calls are TRBV9 and TRBJ1-2, with unresolved D. Germline V gene sequence: CDR1 SGDLS, CDR2 YYNGEE. The length of the CDR3 is 13 residues. Trimming removed 4 bases from V and 5 bases from J, with 12 bases in between. The CDR3 spells CASSPLGRYGYTF. The CDR3 DNA reads TGTGCCAGCAGCCCGCTCGGCAGGTATGGCTACACCTTC.

CDR3 protein: CASSITGTHPAGAFF. In DNA form, the CDR3 reads TGTGCCAGCAGCATAACCGGGACTCACCCGGCGGGGGCTTTCTTT. V is TRBV7-8 and J is TRBJ1-1; D may be TRBD1 (5 bases). V was shortened by 5 bases and J by 11 bases, with 24 bases between the two germline ends. The CDR3 sequence is 15 residues long. Germline CDR1 SGHVS, CDR2 FQNEAQ.